The 21 T cell receptor beta chains listed next were all sequenced from one sample in a study of T cell changes during pregnancy in multiple sclerosis. Generated by immunoSEQ multiplex PCR, the TCRdb table keeps only in-frame clones and is missing some. Seen here are approximately 130,000 clones, about 95% observed once, and the top ten hold more than 0.4%. This specimen was peripheral blood, taken after pregnancy. Receptors were obtained from a female donor with multiple sclerosis, enrolled in a pregnancy study.

This chain uses TRBV28 with TRBJ2-1; tentatively, D is TRBD1 (5 bases). The length of the CDR3 is 15 residues. The ends were cut back, 2 bases at V and 6 bases at J, with 14 bases in the middle. Germline loops: CDR1 MDHEN, CDR2 SYDVKM. The CDR3 DNA is TGTGCCAGCAGTTTACCCCCGACAGAAGGCAATGAGCAGTTCTTC. It yields the protein CASSLPPTEGNEQFF.

V gene TRBV5-1 combines with J gene TRBJ2-1, with 8 nucleotides matching TRBD2. The CDR3 has 16 amino acids. Germline V gene sequence: CDR1 SGHRS, CDR2 YFSETQ. With 4 bases clipped from V and 0 bases from J, the junction kept 6 bases outside the gene matches. CDR3 DNA sequence: TGCGCCAGCAGCCGGGTAGCGGGGAGCTCCTACAATGAGCAGTTCTTC. Protein: CASSRVAGSSYNEQFF. Full variable domain (rest looked up from reference TRBV5-1 and TRBJ2-1): KAGVTQTPRYLIKTRGQQVTLSCSPISGHRSVSWYQQTPGQGLQFLFEYFSETQRNKGNFPGRFSGRQFSNSRSEMNVSTLELGDSALYLCASSRVAGSSYNEQFFGPGTRLTVL.

This chain connects TRBV5-1 to TRBJ2-5; D perhaps matches TRBD2 (5 bases). CDR1 and CDR2 from the germline V gene are SGHRS and YFSETQ. Trimming cost V 5 bases and J 1 base, with 6 bases left between them. The CDR3 length is 12 residues. The CDR3 protein is CASRDFQETQYF. CDR3 sequence (DNA): TGCGCCAGCAGGGACTTCCAAGAGACCCAGTACTTC.

The V call is TRBV7-2, the J call TRBJ2-5; TRBD2 aligns across 10 bases. V lost 5 bases, J lost 1 base, and 10 bases stayed unmatched. The CDR3 spans 17 residues. The V gene's germline CDR1 is SGHTA and CDR2 FQGNSA. The CDR3 loop reads CASSPGRTSGPQETQYF. Written as DNA, the CDR3 is TGTGCCAGCAGCCCCGGACGGACTAGCGGTCCCCAAGAGACCCAGTACTTC.

The V gene is TRBV4-2, the J gene TRBJ1-3, with a weak D call TRBD1 (6 bases). V dropped 0 bases and J dropped 0 bases, with 15 bases sitting between them. Germline CDR1 is LGHNA and CDR2 is YNFKEQ. This CDR3 comprises 18 residues. Here the CDR3 reads CASSQDWGGGSSGNTIYF. The CDR3, as DNA: TGTGCCAGCAGCCAAGATTGGGGGGGCGGGAGCTCTGGAAACACCATATATTTT.

This chain connects TRBV6-1 to TRBJ2-2, with unresolved D. CDR1 MNHNS and CDR2 SASEGT come from the germline V gene. Deletions cut 3 bases from V and 6 bases from J, with 17 bases between. This CDR3 has 16 residues. The CDR3 sequence: CASSDTPHAMAGELFF. DNA of the CDR3: TGTGCCAGCAGTGATACCCCACACGCAATGGCCGGGGAGCTGTTTTTT.

J is TRBJ2-5 and V is TRBV7-6, with D unresolved. Looked up from germline, CDR1 is SGHVS and CDR2 is FNYEAQ. The CDR3 extends over 14 amino acids. Trimming removed 1 base from V and 4 bases from J, with 10 bases in between. Here the CDR3 DNA reads TGTGCCAGCAGCTTAGGGGCCAGGTTAGAGACCCAGTACTTC. Encoded protein: CASSLGARLETQYF.

V is TRBV28 and J is TRBJ1-2; D is possibly TRBD1 (6 bases). In germline, CDR1 is MDHEN, CDR2 SYDVKM. Trimming left V 1 base short and J 7 bases short, with 13 bases between. This CDR3 is built from 14 residues. Written as DNA, the CDR3 is TGTGCCAGCAGTTTATTCAGGGGAAGGTCTGGCTACACCTTC. Protein sequence: CASSLFRGRSGYTF.

This clone has just one count. The V gene is TRBV5-6, the J gene TRBJ2-1; TRBD1 is a possible D gene (5 bases). The CDR3 length is 16 residues. With 5 bases removed from V and 0 bases from J, the gap between germline ends came to 15 bases. The germline V gene has CDR1 SGHDT and CDR2 YYEEEE. CDR3 nucleotides: TGTGCCAGCAGGGGGCCGGGTATGAGCTCCTACAATGAGCAGTTCTTC. Its protein is CASRGPGMSSYNEQFF.

DNA for the CDR3: TGTGCCAGCGAACCCCGCGGGGTCGATGAGCAGTTCTTC. Translation: CASEPRGVDEQFF. This chain links TRBV7-9 with TRBJ2-1, with D tentatively TRBD2 (6 bases). This CDR3 is built from 13 residues. CDR1 is SEHNR, CDR2 FQNEAQ, per germline (reference sequence). V lost 8 bases and J lost 8, with 16 bases in between.

V gene TRBV14 combines with J gene TRBJ2-2; D not certain. The CDR3 has 15 amino acids. CDR1 SGHDN and CDR2 FVKESK come from the germline V gene. V shed 4 bases and J shed 6 bases, with 15 bases lying between them. CDR3 sequence: CASSLLPDPPGELFF. The CDR3 DNA follows: TGTGCCAGCAGCCTACTTCCTGATCCCCCCGGGGAGCTGTTTTTT. Based on the CDR3 plus reference TRBV14 and TRBJ2-2, the full variable domain is EAGVTQFPSHSVIEKGQTVTLRCDPISGHDNLYWYRRVMGKEIKFLLHFVKESKQDESGMPNNRFLAERTGGTYSTLKVQPAELEDSGVYFCASSLLPDPPGELFFGEGSRLTVL.

The chain combines TRBV27 with TRBJ1-6; 7 bases map to TRBD1. CDR3 length equals 17 residues. V was clipped by 7 bases and J by 1 base; unmatched bases: 10. Germline CDR1 and CDR2: MNHEY and SMNVEV (reference sequence). This CDR3 is CASTTGAVGSYNSPLHF. DNA of the CDR3: TGTGCCAGCACTACAGGGGCCGTGGGATCCTATAATTCACCCCTCCACTTT.

V and J are TRBV5-1 and TRBJ1-3; 10 bases match TRBD1. V shed 4 bases, J shed 1 base, and the junction held 8 bases outside the gene matches. The length of the CDR3 is 17 residues. The germline CDR1 and CDR2 sequences are SGHRS and YFSETQ. The CDR3 DNA sequence: TGCGCCAGCAGCACGGACAGGGGGTTTAATTCTGGAAACACCATATATTTT. This gives the protein CASSTDRGFNSGNTIYF.

This chain uses TRBV6-5 with TRBJ1-1, with D possibly matching TRBD1 (5 bases). Germline V lookup: CDR1 MNHEY, CDR2 SVGAGI. V was shortened by 7 bases and J by 4 bases, with 19 bases between the two germline ends. The CDR3 has 15 residues. CDR3 nucleotide sequence: TGTGCCAGCACCCAAGGGGTGGCGGGGAGCACTGAAGCTTTCTTT. It yields the protein CASTQGVAGSTEAFF.

This chain links TRBV7-2 with TRBJ2-3; no definite D call. V lost 1 base and J lost 4, with 6 bases in between. Germline V gene lookup returns CDR1 SGHTA and CDR2 FQGNSA. The CDR3 is 13 residues long. CDR3 in DNA: TGTGCCAGCAGCTTAGGAGTACCAGATACGCAGTATTTT. This translates into CASSLGVPDTQYF.

This clone was counted once. The chain joins TRBV28 to TRBJ1-5, with 8 bases identical to TRBD1. There are 17 residues in the CDR3. Germline values: CDR1 MDHEN, CDR2 SYDVKM. V trimming: 3 bases; J trimming: 0 bases; junction bases outside the gene matches: 7. Written as DNA, the CDR3 is TGTGCCAGCAGTTTCATTGACAGGGGCTATAGCAATCAGCCCCAGCATTTT. Translation gives CASSFIDRGYSNQPQHF.

The rearrangement links TRBV27 to TRBJ2-3, with 12 bases that match TRBD2. CDR3 size: 17 residues. The junction had 5 bases not matched to a gene; V was cut back by 0 bases and J by 4 bases. In germline, CDR1 is MNHEY, CDR2 SMNVEV (reference sequence). CDR3 DNA sequence: TGTGCCAGCAGTTTATCTCTAGCGGGAGGGCCGGCAGATACGCAGTATTTT. The encoded protein is CASSLSLAGGPADTQYF.

The CDR3 nucleotides read TGTGCCAGCAGTGCCATGACAGATAGCAATCAGCCCCAGCATTTT. Translated, it gives CASSAMTDSNQPQHF. The V and J genes are TRBV2 and TRBJ1-5, with D possibly being TRBD1 (5 bases). Germline V CDR1 and CDR2: SNHLY, FYNNEI. The CDR3 has 15 residues. The germline V and J ends were trimmed by 4 bases and 0 bases, with 10 bases remaining between them.

This clone was counted once. The chain joins TRBV5-8 to TRBJ2-1; D is unclear. V gave up 4 bases and J gave up 7 bases, with 9 bases separating them. This CDR3 comprises 12 residues. Germline CDR1 is SGHTS and CDR2 is YDEGEE. CDR3 DNA: TGTGCCAGCAGCACAACACCGAATGAGCAGTTCTTC. Translating gives CASSTTPNEQFF.

This chain connects TRBV5-1 to TRBJ2-7; 9 bases are a match to TRBD1. CDR1 is SGHRS, CDR2 YFSETQ, per germline. This CDR3 has 15 amino acids. J lost 6 bases, V lost 1 base, and 8 bases had no gene match. CDR3 residues: CASSLRTGGSSEQYF. The CDR3 DNA is TGCGCCAGCAGCTTGCGAACAGGGGGCTCTAGCGAGCAGTACTTC.

The chain couples TRBV11-3 to TRBJ2-5; D gene uncertain. Germline lookup yields CDR1 SGHNT and CDR2 YENEEA. The CDR3 spans 15 residues. V was pared by 0 bases and J by 0 bases, with 8 bases between. CDR3 bases: TGTGCCAGCAGCTTAGACGGTAGTTACCAAGAGACCCAGTACTTC. This codes for CASSLDGSYQETQYF.